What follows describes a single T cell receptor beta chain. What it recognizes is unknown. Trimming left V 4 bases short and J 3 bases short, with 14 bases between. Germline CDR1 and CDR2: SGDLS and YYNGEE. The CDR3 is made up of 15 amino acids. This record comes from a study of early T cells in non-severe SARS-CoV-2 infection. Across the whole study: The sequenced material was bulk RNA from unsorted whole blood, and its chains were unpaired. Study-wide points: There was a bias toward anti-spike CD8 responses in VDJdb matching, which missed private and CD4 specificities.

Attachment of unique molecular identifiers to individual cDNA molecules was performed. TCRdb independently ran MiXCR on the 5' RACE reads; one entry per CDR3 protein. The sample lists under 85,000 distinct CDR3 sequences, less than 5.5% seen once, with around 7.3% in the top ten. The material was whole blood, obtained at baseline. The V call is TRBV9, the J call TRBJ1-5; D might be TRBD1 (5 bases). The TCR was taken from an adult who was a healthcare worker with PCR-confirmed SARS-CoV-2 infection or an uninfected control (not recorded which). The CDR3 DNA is TGTGCCAGCAGCCCACAGGACTACAACAATCAGCCCCAGCATTTT. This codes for CASSPQDYNNQPQHF.